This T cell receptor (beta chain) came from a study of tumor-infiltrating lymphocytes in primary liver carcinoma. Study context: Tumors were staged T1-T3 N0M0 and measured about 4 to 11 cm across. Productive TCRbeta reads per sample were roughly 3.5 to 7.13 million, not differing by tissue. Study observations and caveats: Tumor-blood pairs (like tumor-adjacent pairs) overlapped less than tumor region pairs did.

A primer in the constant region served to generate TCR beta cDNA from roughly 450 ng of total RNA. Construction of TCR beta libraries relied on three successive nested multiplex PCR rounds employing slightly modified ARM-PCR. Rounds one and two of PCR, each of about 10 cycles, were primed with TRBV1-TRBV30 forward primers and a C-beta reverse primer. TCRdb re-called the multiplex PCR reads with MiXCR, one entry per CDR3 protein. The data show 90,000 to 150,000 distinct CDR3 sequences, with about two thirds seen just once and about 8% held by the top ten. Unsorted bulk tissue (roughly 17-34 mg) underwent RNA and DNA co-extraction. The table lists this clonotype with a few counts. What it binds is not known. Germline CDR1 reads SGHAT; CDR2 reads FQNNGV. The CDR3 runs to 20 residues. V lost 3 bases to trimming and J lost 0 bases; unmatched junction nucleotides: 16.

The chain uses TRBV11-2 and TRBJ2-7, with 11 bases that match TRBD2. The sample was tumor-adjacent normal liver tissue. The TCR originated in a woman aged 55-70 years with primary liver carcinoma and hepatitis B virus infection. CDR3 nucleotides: TGTGCCAGCAGCTTGAGGAAGGGGAGGACTAGCGGGCTCAGCTCCTACGAGCAGTACTTC. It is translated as CASSLRKGRTSGLSSYEQYF.